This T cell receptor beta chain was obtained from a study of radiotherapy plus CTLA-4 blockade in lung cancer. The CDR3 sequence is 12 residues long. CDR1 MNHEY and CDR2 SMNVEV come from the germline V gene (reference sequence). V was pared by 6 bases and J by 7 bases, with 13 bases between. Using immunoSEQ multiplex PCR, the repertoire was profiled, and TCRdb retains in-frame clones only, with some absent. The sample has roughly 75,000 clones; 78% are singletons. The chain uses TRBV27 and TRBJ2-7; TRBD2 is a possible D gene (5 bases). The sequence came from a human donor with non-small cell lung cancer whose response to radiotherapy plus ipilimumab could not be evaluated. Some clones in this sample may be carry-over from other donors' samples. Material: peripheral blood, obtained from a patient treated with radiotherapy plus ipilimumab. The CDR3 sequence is CASSLIRGEQYF. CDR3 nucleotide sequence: TGTGCCAGCAGCTTAATACGGGGTGAGCAGTACTTC.